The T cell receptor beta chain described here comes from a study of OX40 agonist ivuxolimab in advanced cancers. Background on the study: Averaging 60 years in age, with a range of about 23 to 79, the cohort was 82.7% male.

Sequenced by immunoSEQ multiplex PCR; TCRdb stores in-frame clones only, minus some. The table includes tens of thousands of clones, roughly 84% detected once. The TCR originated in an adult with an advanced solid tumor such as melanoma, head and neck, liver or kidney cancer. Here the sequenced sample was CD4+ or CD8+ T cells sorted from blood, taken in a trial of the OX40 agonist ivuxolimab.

The chain's CDR3 is CASSLSMGHTNEKLFF. In DNA, the CDR3 is TGTGCCAGCAGTTTATCGATGGGACATACTAATGAAAAACTGTTTTTT. The chain carries TRBV27 and TRBJ1-4; D perhaps matches TRBD1 (6 bases). V gave up 0 bases and J gave up 2 bases, with 10 bases separating them. The length of the CDR3 is 16 residues. Germline-derived CDR1 and CDR2 are MNHEY and SMNVEV (reference sequence).